This record covers a single T cell receptor beta chain. Its antigen is not known. Noted treatment: about 20 received Ad26.COV2.S at low or high dose, single or two shots; 5 received placebo; per-sample allocation not given. Day 63 after the first vaccine or placebo injection was the time point for sampling. The vaccine antigen was prefusion-stabilized Wuhan SARS-CoV-2 spike. Trimming removed 5 bases from V and 1 base from J, with 8 bases in between. This CDR3 comprises 13 residues. Germline lookup yields CDR1 MNHEY and CDR2 SMNVEV (reference sequence). The sample is drawn from a study of Ad26.COV2.S vaccination and SARS-CoV-2 variants. Study-level information: Intramuscularly, Ad26.COV2.S was given either once or twice, 56 days apart. Study results and caveats: Researchers reported similar non-spike TCR breadth in vaccine and placebo recipients.

The protocol was immunoSEQ multiplex PCR, while the TCRdb copy is restricted to in-frame clones and leaves out a portion. The sample lists hundreds of thousands of clones, 80% to 90% occurring once. The rearrangement uses TRBV27 and TRBJ1-1, with a tentative D call TRBD1 (6 bases). The sample consisted of peripheral blood, taken in a trial of Ad26.COV2.S vaccine versus placebo. This clonotype was sampled from a person between 18 and 65 years old who received the Ad26.COV2.S COVID-19 vaccine or a placebo. CDR3 nucleotides: TGTGCCAGCAGTGTACAGGGGAACACTGAAGCTTTCTTT. This gives the protein CASSVQGNTEAFF.